A single sample is the source of the 27 T cell receptor beta chains below, sequenced in a study of shared clonotypes between healthy human individuals. Produced via immunoSEQ multiplex PCR; TCRdb's table is partial and in-frame only. The sample holds a few million clones; approximately 90% are singletons and the top ten take 0.37%. The material sequenced was naive CD4+ T cells from PBMCs. Indicated subset: CD45RA+ positively selected. The receptors stem from a man younger than 30 in good health. Some clones in this sample may be carry-over from other donors' samples.

The chain carries TRBV5-4 and TRBJ2-1; TRBD2 might be the D (5 bases). V gave up 1 base and J gave up 0 bases, with 5 bases separating them. The CDR3 has 14 residues. Germline V gene lookup returns CDR1 SGHNT and CDR2 YYREEE (reference sequence). The chain's CDR3 is CASSLRDSYNEQFF. The DNA of the CDR3 is TGTGCCAGCAGCTTGCGGGACTCCTACAATGAGCAGTTCTTC.

The chain combines TRBV4-1 with TRBJ1-2; no definite D call. Per germline, CDR1 MGHRA and CDR2 YSYEKL. CDR3 size: 14 residues. With 0 bases removed from V and 4 bases from J, the gap between germline ends came to 9 bases. The CDR3 loop is CASSQDADGYGYTF. The CDR3 bases are TGCGCCAGCAGCCAAGATGCAGACGGCTATGGCTACACCTTC.

The chain uses TRBV5-1 and TRBJ2-7; 9 bases fit TRBD1. This CDR3 has 14 residues. Germline V gene data show CDR1 as SGHRS and CDR2 as YFSETQ. V was pared by 4 bases and J by 2 bases, with 4 bases of the junction left unmatched. The CDR3 is CASSNGTGPYEQYF. CDR3 sequence (DNA): TGCGCCAGCAGCAACGGGACAGGGCCCTACGAGCAGTACTTC.

The count of this clone is one. The chain is built from TRBV5-4 and TRBJ2-7; TRBD2 agrees at 14 bases. J was trimmed by 2 bases and V by 4 bases; bases with no gene match: 11. Looked up from germline, CDR1 is SGHNT and CDR2 is YYREEE (reference sequence). The CDR3 totals 18 residues. The CDR3 loop is CASSRGTSGSWSTYEQYF. The DNA of the CDR3 is TGTGCCAGCAGCCGCGGGACTAGCGGGAGTTGGAGCACCTACGAGCAGTACTTC.

V is TRBV6-6 and J is TRBJ1-2, with D uncertain. The CDR3 loop spans 13 amino acids. Germline-derived CDR1 and CDR2 are MNHNY and SVGAGI (reference sequence). The germline V and J ends were trimmed by 7 bases and 3 bases, with 12 bases remaining between them. This chain's CDR3 is CASNTRDHYGYTF. The CDR3 DNA reads as TGTGCCAGCAATACGAGGGATCACTATGGCTACACCTTC.

The chain has TRBV11-2 and TRBJ1-5; no definite D call. The CDR3 has 15 residues. CDR1 is SGHAT and CDR2 is FQNNGV in the germline V gene. V lost 1 base and J 3 bases, leaving 10 bases between the germline ends. The CDR3 bases are TGTGCCAGCAGCTTAGGAGCAGGTCCCAATCAGCCCCAGCATTTT. This translates into CASSLGAGPNQPQHF. Supplemented by reference TRBV11-2 and TRBJ1-5, the full variable domain reads EAGVAQSPRYKIIEKRQSVAFWCNPISGHATLYWYQQILGQGPKLLIQFQNNGVVDDSQLPKDRFSAERLKGVDSTLKIQPAKLEDSAVYLCASSLGAGPNQPQHFGDGTRLSIL.

This clone was counted a single time. This chain uses TRBV7-2 with TRBJ2-3, with TRBD1 matching over 12 bases. The CDR3 is 15 amino acids. Losses at the gene ends were 7 bases for V and 3 bases for J; bases not matched to a gene: 5. CDR1 SGHTA and CDR2 FQGNSA come from the germline V gene. The CDR3 protein is CASIRDRGRTDTQYF. For the CDR3, the DNA is TGTGCCAGCATACGGGACAGGGGGCGGACAGATACGCAGTATTTT. Variable domain in full (rest from reference TRBV7-2 and TRBJ2-3): GAGVSQSPSNKVTEKGKDVELRCDPISGHTALYWYRQSLGQGLEFLIYFQGNSAPDKSGLPSDRFSAERTGGSVSTLTIQRTQQEDSAVYLCASIRDRGRTDTQYFGPGTRLTVL.

On this clone itself: Within the sample, other DNA sequences also encode this same CDR3. The gene calls are TRBV9 and TRBJ1-1, with unresolved D. Trimming took 0 bases from V and 4 from J, leaving 10 bases between them. The CDR3 totals 14 residues. Per germline, CDR1 SGDLS and CDR2 YYNGEE. DNA for the CDR3: TGTGCCAGCAGCGTAGCCGGGTTGGGCACTGAAGCTTTCTTT. Its translation is CASSVAGLGTEAFF.

The chain couples TRBV5-1 to TRBJ2-5; D remains ambiguous. This CDR3 has 14 residues. Trimming pared 0 bases from V and 3 bases from J, leaving 9 bases between. In germline, CDR1 is SGHRS, CDR2 YFSETQ. In nucleotides, the CDR3 is TGCGCCAGCAGCTTGGTCGTGGAAAAAGAGACCCAGTACTTC. It translates to CASSLVVEKETQYF.

The V and J genes are TRBV30 and TRBJ1-2; D is undetermined. The germline V and J ends were trimmed by 2 bases and 3 bases, with 4 bases remaining between them. Germline CDR1 reads GTSNPN; CDR2 reads SVGIG (reference sequence). The CDR3 extends over 11 amino acids. The CDR3 loop is CAWSRDYGYTF. The DNA of the CDR3 is TGTGCCTGGAGTCGGGACTATGGCTACACCTTC.

V and J are TRBV14 and TRBJ1-2; 8 bases line up with TRBD1. The CDR3 length is 13 residues. Germline CDR1 reads SGHDN; CDR2 reads FVKESK. The J segment lost 13 bases and the V segment lost 6 bases, leaving 13 bases of the junction unmatched. CDR3 in amino acids: CASSRTGPPVTTF. The CDR3 bases are TGTGCCAGCAGTCGGACAGGGCCACCGGTGACCACCTTC.

This clone occurred once. The CDR3 spells CASRTRLNGRLGEKLFF. The DNA of the CDR3 is TGTGCCAGCAGAACCAGACTTAACGGGCGGCTGGGGGAAAAACTGTTTTTT. The chain recombines TRBV28 with TRBJ1-4; D is uncertain. The CDR3 spans 17 residues. Germline V gene sequence: CDR1 MDHEN, CDR2 SYDVKM. Deletions cut 6 bases from V and 8 bases from J, with 25 bases between.

The chain is built from TRBV6-6 and TRBJ1-5; no definite D call. This CDR3 spans 10 amino acids. V shed 4 bases and J shed 7 bases, with 2 bases lying between them. Germline V CDR1 and CDR2: MNHNY, SVGAGI (reference sequence). In DNA, the CDR3 is TGTGCCAGCAGTTTCCAGCCCCAGCATTTT. As protein: CASSFQPQHF.

This clone was seen a few times. Other nucleotide sequences from this sample produce the same CDR3. The CDR3, as DNA: TGTGCCAGCAGCTTAGCAGGGTACACTGAAGCTTTCTTT. Residues: CASSLAGYTEAFF. The rearrangement joins TRBV11-2 to TRBJ1-1; maybe TRBD1 (5 bases). Germline V gives CDR1 SGHAT, CDR2 FQNNGV. The CDR3 has 13 amino acids. The ends were cut back, 1 base at V and 3 bases at J, with 6 bases in the middle.

The J gene is TRBJ2-4, the V gene TRBV5-4; a possible D gene is TRBD2 (5 bases). This CDR3 has 13 residues. CDR1 is SGHNT, CDR2 YYREEE, per germline (reference sequence). Trimming removed 4 bases at V and 8 bases at J, with 13 bases between. The CDR3 DNA reads as TGTGCCAGCAGCAGCACGACTAATTACATTCAGTACTTC. Amino acid sequence: CASSSTTNYIQYF. Variable domain in full (rest from reference TRBV5-4 and TRBJ2-4): ETGVTQSPTHLIKTRGQQVTLRCSSQSGHNTVSWYQQALGQGPQFIFQYYREEENGRGNFPPRFSGLQFPNYSSELNVNALELDDSALYLCASSSTTNYIQYFGAGTRLSVL.

V usage is TRBV7-9 and J usage is TRBJ2-3; no definite D call. This CDR3 has 13 amino acids. Germline V CDR1 and CDR2: SEHNR, FQNEAQ (reference sequence). V lost 8 bases and J lost 2, with 11 bases in between. The CDR3, as DNA: TGTGCCAGCGGAATCTATACCACAGATACGCAGTATTTT. Protein product: CASGIYTTDTQYF.

Regarding this clone: In the same sample, other DNA sequences code for this CDR3. In DNA form, the CDR3 reads TGCGCCAGCAGCTTAGGGGACCCTAACTATGGCTACACCTTC. It yields the protein CASSLGDPNYGYTF. The V gene is TRBV5-1, the J gene TRBJ1-2, with a weak D call TRBD1 (5 bases). The length of the CDR3 is 14 residues. Germline V gene lookup returns CDR1 SGHRS and CDR2 YFSETQ. Trimming took off 2 bases at V and 0 bases at J, with 8 bases between the two ends. Together with reference TRBV5-1 and TRBJ1-2, the CDR3 gives the full variable domain: KAGVTQTPRYLIKTRGQQVTLSCSPISGHRSVSWYQQTPGQGLQFLFEYFSETQRNKGNFPGRFSGRQFSNSRSEMNVSTLELGDSALYLCASSLGDPNYGYTFGSGTRLTVV.

The chain is built from TRBV28 and TRBJ2-3; D may be TRBD1 (5 bases). This CDR3 is 15 amino acids long. Trimming left V 5 bases short and J 2 bases short, with 14 bases between. The germline V gene has CDR1 MDHEN and CDR2 SYDVKM. The DNA for the CDR3 is TGTGCCAGCAGTCCACAGTCAGGGTTCACAGATACGCAGTATTTT. This codes for CASSPQSGFTDTQYF.

The chain carries TRBV5-1 and TRBJ2-5; 12 nucleotides align to TRBD2. The germline V gene has CDR1 SGHRS and CDR2 YFSETQ. The length of the CDR3 is 17 residues. V shed 6 bases, J shed 5 bases, and the junction held 14 bases outside the gene matches. DNA of the CDR3: TGCGCCAGCACCTCGGCCCCCCGGACTAGCGGGATTGAGACCCAGTACTTC. Protein: CASTSAPRTSGIETQYF.

The CDR3 DNA follows: TGTGCCAGCAGCTTGGGCCCCCAGGGCTCTGGAAACACCATATATTTT. Translating gives CASSLGPQGSGNTIYF. The rearrangement links TRBV5-5 to TRBJ1-3, with D possibly matching TRBD1 (5 bases). V lost 0 bases and J 0 bases, leaving 10 bases between the germline ends. From germline, CDR1 is SGHKS and CDR2 YYEKEE (reference sequence). The CDR3 contains 16 residues.

The chain joins TRBV10-3 to TRBJ2-1; the D gene could be TRBD1 or TRBD2 (5 bases each). CDR1 and CDR2 (germline): ENHRY, SYGVKD. This CDR3 has 13 residues. V gave up 4 bases and J gave up 3 bases, with 7 bases separating them. CDR3 in amino acids: CAISGDVYNEQFF. CDR3 sequence (DNA): TGTGCCATCAGTGGGGACGTCTACAATGAGCAGTTCTTC.

The chain joins TRBV11-2 to TRBJ1-1, with D unclear. This CDR3 is built from 12 residues. V was cut by 3 bases and J by 5 bases, with 7 bases left in between. Germline V gives CDR1 SGHAT, CDR2 FQNNGV. CDR3: CASSFPGTEAFF. CDR3 in DNA: TGTGCCAGCAGCTTTCCGGGGACTGAAGCTTTCTTT.

Here the CDR3 DNA reads TGTGCCAGCAGTTCAGGGTTTTATAACACCGGGGAGCTGTTTTTT. Its translation: CASSSGFYNTGELFF. The chain uses TRBV27 and TRBJ2-2, with a possible D match to TRBD1 (5 bases). CDR1 is MNHEY, CDR2 SMNVEV, per germline (reference sequence). This CDR3 is 15 amino acids long. With 4 bases removed from V and 2 bases from J, the gap between germline ends came to 11 bases.

Concerning this clone itself: Distinct nucleotide sequences in the sample also encode this CDR3. The chain recombines TRBV30 with TRBJ2-7, with D perhaps TRBD1 (5 bases). Looked up from germline, CDR1 is GTSNPN and CDR2 is SVGIG (reference sequence). The CDR3 has 12 residues. Trimming stripped 5 bases from V and 3 bases from J, with 11 bases between. CDR3 loop: CAWGPDNYEQYF. The CDR3 nucleotides are TGTGCCTGGGGTCCGGACAACTACGAGCAGTACTTC.

The rearrangement uses TRBV7-9 and TRBJ1-4; tentatively, D is TRBD1 (6 bases). In germline, CDR1 is SEHNR, CDR2 FQNEAQ (reference sequence). Trimming took 6 bases from V and 5 from J, leaving 16 bases between them. This CDR3 is 15 amino acids long. The CDR3 spells CASRNIRGENEKLFF. DNA for the CDR3: TGTGCCAGCAGAAACATCAGGGGTGAGAATGAAAAACTGTTTTTT.

The chain has TRBV6-5 and TRBJ1-1; D is unclear. The germline V and J ends were trimmed by 2 bases and 4 bases, with 14 bases remaining between them. Germline-derived CDR1 and CDR2 are MNHEY and SVGAGI. This CDR3 has 15 residues. The CDR3 DNA reads as TGTGCCAGCAGTTACCAACCACGGGGAGGCACTGAAGCTTTCTTT. Residues: CASSYQPRGGTEAFF.

This chain links TRBV28 with TRBJ1-5; TRBD1 might be the D (5 bases). Germline assignment: CDR1 MDHEN and CDR2 SYDVKM. The CDR3 sequence is 16 residues long. Trimming cost V 1 base and J 5 bases, with 15 bases left between them. In DNA, the CDR3 is TGTGCCAGCAGTTTATTCCGGGGCAAGAGTGATCAGCCCCAGCATTTT. Its translation: CASSLFRGKSDQPQHF.